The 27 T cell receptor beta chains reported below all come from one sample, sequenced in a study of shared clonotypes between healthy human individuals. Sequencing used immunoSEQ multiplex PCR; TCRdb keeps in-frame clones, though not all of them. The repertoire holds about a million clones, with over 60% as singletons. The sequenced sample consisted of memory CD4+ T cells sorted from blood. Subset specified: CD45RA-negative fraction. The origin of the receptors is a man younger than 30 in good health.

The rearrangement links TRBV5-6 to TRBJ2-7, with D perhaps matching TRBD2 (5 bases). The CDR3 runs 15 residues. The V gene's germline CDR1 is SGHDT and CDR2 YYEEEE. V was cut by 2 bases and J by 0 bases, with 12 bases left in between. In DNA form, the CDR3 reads TGTGCCAGCAGCTTCCTCGGGGTAGGCTCCTACGAGCAGTACTTC. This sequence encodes CASSFLGVGSYEQYF. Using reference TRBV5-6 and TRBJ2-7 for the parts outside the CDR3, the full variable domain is DAGVTQSPTHLIKTRGQQVTLRCSPKSGHDTVSWYQQALGQGPQFIFQYYEEEERQRGNFPDRFSGHQFPNYSSELNVNALLLGDSALYLCASSFLGVGSYEQYFGPGTRLTVT.

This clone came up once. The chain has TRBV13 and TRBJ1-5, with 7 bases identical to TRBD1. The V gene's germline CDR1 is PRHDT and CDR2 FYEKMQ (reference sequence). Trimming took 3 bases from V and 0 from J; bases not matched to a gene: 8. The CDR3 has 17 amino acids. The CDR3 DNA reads TGTGCCAGCAGCTTCGTAACAGGGGCGATTAGCAATCAGCCCCAGCATTTT. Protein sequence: CASSFVTGAISNQPQHF.

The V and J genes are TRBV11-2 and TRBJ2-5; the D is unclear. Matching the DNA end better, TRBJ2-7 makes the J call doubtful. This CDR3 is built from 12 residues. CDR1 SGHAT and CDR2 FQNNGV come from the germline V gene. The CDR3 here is CASSSVPHEQYF. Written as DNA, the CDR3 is TGTGCCAGCAGCTCAGTACCCCACGAGCAGTACTTC.

CDR3 coding DNA: TGTGCCAGCAGCCCCAGCAGGGACCACGAGCAGTACTTC. It encodes CASSPSRDHEQYF. The genes are TRBV7-3 and TRBJ2-7; D is perhaps TRBD1 or TRBD2 (5 bases each). Trimming removed 5 bases at V and 5 bases at J, with 13 bases between. CDR1 SGHTA and CDR2 FQGTGA come from the germline V gene. The CDR3 is 13 amino acids.

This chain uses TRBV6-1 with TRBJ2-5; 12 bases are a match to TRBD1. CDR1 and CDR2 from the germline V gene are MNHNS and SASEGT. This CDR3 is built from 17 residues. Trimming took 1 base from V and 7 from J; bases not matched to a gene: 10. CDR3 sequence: CASSEEGQGASKGTQYF. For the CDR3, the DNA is TGTGCCAGCAGTGAAGAGGGACAGGGGGCTTCGAAAGGGACCCAGTACTTC.

Here the CDR3 reads CASSLLMNTEAFF. The DNA of the CDR3 is TGTGCCAGCAGCTTGTTAATGAACACTGAAGCTTTCTTT. The chain recombines TRBV11-3 with TRBJ1-1; D is unclear. Trimming cost V 3 bases and J 0 bases, with 5 bases left between them. Germline V gene data show CDR1 as SGHNT and CDR2 as YENEEA. The CDR3 runs 13 residues.

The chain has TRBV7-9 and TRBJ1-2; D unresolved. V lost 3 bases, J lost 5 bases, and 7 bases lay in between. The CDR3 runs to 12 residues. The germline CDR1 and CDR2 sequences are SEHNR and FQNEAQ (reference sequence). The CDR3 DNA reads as TGTGCCAGCAGCTTCGGGCAGTATGGCTACACCTTC. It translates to CASSFGQYGYTF. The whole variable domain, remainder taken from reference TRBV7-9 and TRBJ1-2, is DTGVSQNPRHKITKRGQNVTFRCDPISEHNRLYWYRQTLGQGPEFLTYFQNEAQLEKSRLLSDRFSAERPKGSFSTLEIQRTEQGDSAMYLCASSFGQYGYTFGSGTRLTVV.

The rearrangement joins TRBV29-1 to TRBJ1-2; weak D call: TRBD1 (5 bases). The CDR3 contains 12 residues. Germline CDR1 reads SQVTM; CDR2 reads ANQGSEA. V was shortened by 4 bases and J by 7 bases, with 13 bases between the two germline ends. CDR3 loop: CSVGTPSTGYTF. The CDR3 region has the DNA TGCAGCGTTGGGACACCTTCCACTGGCTACACCTTC.

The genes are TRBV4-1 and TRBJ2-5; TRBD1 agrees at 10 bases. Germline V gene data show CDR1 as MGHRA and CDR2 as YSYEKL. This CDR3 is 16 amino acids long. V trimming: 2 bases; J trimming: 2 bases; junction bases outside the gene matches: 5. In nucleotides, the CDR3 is TGCGCCAGCAGCCAAAAGCCGGGACAGGGGCAAGAGACCCAGTACTTC. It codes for CASSQKPGQGQETQYF.

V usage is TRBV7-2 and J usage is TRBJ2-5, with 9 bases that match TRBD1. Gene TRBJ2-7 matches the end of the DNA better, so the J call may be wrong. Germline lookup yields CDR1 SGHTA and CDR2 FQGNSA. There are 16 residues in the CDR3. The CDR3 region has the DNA TGTGCCAGCAGCTCTCAAGGGACAGGGAGAACCTACGAGCAGTACTTC. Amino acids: CASSSQGTGRTYEQYF.

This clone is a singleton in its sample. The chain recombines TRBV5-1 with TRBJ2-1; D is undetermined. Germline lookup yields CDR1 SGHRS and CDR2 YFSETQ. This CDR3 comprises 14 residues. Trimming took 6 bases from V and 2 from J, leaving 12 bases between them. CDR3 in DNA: TGCGCCAGCACCCCACAGAACCCCTACAATGAGCAGTTCTTC. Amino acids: CASTPQNPYNEQFF.

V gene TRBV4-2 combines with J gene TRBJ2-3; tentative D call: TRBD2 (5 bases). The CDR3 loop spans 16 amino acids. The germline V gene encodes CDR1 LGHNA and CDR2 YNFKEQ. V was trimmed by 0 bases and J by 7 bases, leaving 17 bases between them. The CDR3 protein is CASSQEQRTVTYTQYF. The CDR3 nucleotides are TGTGCCAGCAGCCAAGAACAGCGGACCGTGACTTATACGCAGTATTTT.

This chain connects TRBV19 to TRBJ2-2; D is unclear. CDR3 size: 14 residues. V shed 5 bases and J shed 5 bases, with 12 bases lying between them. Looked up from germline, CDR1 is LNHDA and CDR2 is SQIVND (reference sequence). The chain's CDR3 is CASSPEVGTGELFF. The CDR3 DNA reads TGTGCCAGTAGTCCTGAGGTTGGAACCGGGGAGCTGTTTTTT. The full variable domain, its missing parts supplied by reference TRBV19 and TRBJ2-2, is DGGITQSPKYLFRKEGQNVTLSCEQNLNHDAMYWYRQDPGQGLRLIYYSQIVNDFQKGDIAEGYSVSREKKESFPLTVTSAQKNPTAFYLCASSPEVGTGELFFGEGSRLTVL.

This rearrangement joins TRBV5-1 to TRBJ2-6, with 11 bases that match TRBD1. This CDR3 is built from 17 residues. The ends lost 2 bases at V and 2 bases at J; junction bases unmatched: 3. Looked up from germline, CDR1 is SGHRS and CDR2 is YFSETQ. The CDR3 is CASSFRDRGTGANVLTF. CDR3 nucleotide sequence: TGCGCCAGCAGCTTCCGGGACAGGGGGACTGGGGCCAACGTCCTGACTTTC.

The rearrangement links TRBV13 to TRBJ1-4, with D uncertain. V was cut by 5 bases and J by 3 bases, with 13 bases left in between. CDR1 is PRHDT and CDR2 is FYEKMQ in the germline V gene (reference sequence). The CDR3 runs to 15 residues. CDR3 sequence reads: CASSARRAANEKLFF. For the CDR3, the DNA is TGTGCCAGCAGCGCCCGAAGGGCGGCTAATGAAAAACTGTTTTTT. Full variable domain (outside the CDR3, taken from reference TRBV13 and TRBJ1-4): AAGVIQSPRHLIKEKRETATLKCYPIPRHDTVYWYQQGPGQDPQFLISFYEKMQSDKGSIPDRFSAQQFSDYHSELNMSSLELGDSALYFCASSARRAANEKLFFGSGTQLSVL.

In nucleotides, the CDR3 is TGTGCCTGGAACACAGGGGTGTATCAGCCCCAGCATTTT. Translation: CAWNTGVYQPQHF. The chain has TRBV30 and TRBJ1-5; 7 nucleotides line up with TRBD1. V lost 4 bases to trimming and J lost 5 bases; unmatched junction nucleotides: 5. The CDR3 totals 13 residues. The germline gives CDR1 GTSNPN, CDR2 SVGIG (reference sequence).

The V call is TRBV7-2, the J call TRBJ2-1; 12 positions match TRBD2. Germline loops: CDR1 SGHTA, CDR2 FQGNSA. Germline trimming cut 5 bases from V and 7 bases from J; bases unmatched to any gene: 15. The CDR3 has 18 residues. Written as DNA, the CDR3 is TGTGCCAGCAGCGCAACCCTCCTGACTAGCGGGAGAGGGAATGAGCAGTTCTTC. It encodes CASSATLLTSGRGNEQFF.

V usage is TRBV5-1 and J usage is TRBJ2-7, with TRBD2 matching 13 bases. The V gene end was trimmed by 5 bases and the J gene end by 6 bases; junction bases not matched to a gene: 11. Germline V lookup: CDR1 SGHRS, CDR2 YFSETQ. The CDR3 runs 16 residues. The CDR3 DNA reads TGCGCCAGCAGTCGGACTAGCGGGAGTAACTTAGGCGAGCAGTACTTC. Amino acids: CASSRTSGSNLGEQYF.

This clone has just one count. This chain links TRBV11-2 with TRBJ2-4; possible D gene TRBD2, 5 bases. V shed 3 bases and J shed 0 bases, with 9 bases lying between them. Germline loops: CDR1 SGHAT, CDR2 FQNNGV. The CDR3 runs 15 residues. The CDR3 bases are TGTGCCAGCAGCTTCGAGGGTGGAGCCAAAAACATTCAGTACTTC. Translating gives CASSFEGGAKNIQYF. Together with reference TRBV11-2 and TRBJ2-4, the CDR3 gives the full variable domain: EAGVAQSPRYKIIEKRQSVAFWCNPISGHATLYWYQQILGQGPKLLIQFQNNGVVDDSQLPKDRFSAERLKGVDSTLKIQPAKLEDSAVYLCASSFEGGAKNIQYFGAGTRLSVL.

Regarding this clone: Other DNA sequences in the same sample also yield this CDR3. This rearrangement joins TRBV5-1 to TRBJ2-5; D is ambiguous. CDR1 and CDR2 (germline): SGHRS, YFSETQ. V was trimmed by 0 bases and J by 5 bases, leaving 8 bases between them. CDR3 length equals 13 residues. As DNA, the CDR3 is TGCGCCAGCAGCTTGGAGGGAAGTGAGACCCAGTACTTC. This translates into CASSLEGSETQYF.

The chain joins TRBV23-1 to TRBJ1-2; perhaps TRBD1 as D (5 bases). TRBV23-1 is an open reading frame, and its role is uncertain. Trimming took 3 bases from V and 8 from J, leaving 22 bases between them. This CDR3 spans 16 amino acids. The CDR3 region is CASSHLTPALGEGYTF. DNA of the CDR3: TGCGCCAGCAGTCACCTAACCCCCGCGCTGGGGGAGGGCTACACCTTC.

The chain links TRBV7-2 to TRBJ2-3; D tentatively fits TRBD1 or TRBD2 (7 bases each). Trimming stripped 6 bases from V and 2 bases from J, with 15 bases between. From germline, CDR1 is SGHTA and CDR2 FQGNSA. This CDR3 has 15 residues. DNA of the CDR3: TGTGCCAGCAGTCCAGGGGGGGTTTCCACAGATACGCAGTATTTT. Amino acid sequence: CASSPGGVSTDTQYF. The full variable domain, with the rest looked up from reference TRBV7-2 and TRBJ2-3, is GAGVSQSPSNKVTEKGKDVELRCDPISGHTALYWYRQSLGQGLEFLIYFQGNSAPDKSGLPSDRFSAERTGGSVSTLTIQRTQQEDSAVYLCASSPGGVSTDTQYFGPGTRLTVL.

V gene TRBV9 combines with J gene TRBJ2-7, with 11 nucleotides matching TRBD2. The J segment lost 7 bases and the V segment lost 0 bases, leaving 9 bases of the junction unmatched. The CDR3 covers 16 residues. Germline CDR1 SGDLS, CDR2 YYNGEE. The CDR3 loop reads CASSVEGTSGLGEQYF. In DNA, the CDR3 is TGTGCCAGCAGCGTAGAGGGGACTAGCGGCCTAGGGGAGCAGTACTTC.

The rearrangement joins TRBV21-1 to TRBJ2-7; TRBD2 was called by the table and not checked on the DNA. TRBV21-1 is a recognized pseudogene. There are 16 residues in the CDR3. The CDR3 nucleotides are TGTGCCAGCAGCAGGGGGACTAGCGGGGCATCCTACGAGCAGTACTTC. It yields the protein CASSRGTSGASYEQYF.

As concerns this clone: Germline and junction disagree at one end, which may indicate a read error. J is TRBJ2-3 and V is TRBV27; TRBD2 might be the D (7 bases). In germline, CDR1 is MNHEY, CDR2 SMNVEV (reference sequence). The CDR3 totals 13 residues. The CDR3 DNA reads TGTGCCAGTAGTTTGGGGGGGGCAAATACGCAGTATTTT. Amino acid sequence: CASSLGGANTQYF.

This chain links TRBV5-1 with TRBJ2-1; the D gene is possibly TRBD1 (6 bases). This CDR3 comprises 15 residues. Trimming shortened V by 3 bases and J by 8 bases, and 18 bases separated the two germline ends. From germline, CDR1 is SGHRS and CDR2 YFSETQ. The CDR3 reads CASSSRAGTWDEQFF. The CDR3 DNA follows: TGCGCCAGCAGCTCCAGGGCCGGGACATGGGATGAGCAGTTCTTC.

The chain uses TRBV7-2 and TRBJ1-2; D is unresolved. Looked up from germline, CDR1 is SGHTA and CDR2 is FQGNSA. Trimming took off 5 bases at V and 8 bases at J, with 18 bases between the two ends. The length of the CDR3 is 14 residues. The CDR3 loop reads CASSPLEIPGGYTF. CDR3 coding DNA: TGTGCCAGCAGCCCCCTAGAGATACCGGGGGGCTACACCTTC.